Listed here are 21 T cell receptor beta chains from one sample, sequenced in a study of blood T cell repertoires in COVID-19. The method was immunoSEQ multiplex PCR; TCRdb's version includes in-frame clones alone and lacks a portion of them. This table has roughly 180,000 clones, roughly 79% appearing once. Material for sequencing was peripheral blood. All receptors derive from a man in his sixties with active or convalescent COVID-19.

The V and J genes are TRBV28 and TRBJ2-3; TRBD2 agrees at 11 bases. Germline assignment: CDR1 MDHEN and CDR2 SYDVKM. Unmatched junction bases numbered 10, after V lost 5 bases and J lost 3 bases. The CDR3 totals 17 residues. The CDR3 DNA follows: TGTGCCAGCAGTCCCCCACTAGCGGGAGAAGAGACAGATACGCAGTATTTT. Translation gives CASSPPLAGEETDTQYF.

This clone showed up just a few times. The rearrangement uses TRBV6-2 or TRBV6-3 and TRBJ2-2; no reliable D call. Trimming shortened V by 0 bases and J by 4 bases, and 3 bases separated the two germline ends. The CDR3 consists of 13 residues. Germline V CDR1 and CDR2: MNHEY, SVGEGT. DNA for the CDR3: TGTGCCAGCAGTTACTCGGCCACCGGGGAGCTGTTTTTT. Translation gives CASSYSATGELFF.

This rearrangement joins TRBV6-4 to TRBJ2-7; the match to TRBD2 covers 8 bases. The germline V gene has CDR1 MRHNA and CDR2 SNTAGT. V lost 8 bases and J lost 3; bases outside the gene matches: 9. The CDR3 loop spans 14 amino acids. CDR3 amino acids: CASFRGGPYYEQYF. CDR3 sequence (DNA): TGTGCCAGCTTCCGGGGGGGGCCCTACTACGAGCAGTACTTC.

This chain connects TRBV28 to TRBJ2-5; a possible D gene is TRBD2 (5 bases). This CDR3 has 13 residues. CDR1 is MDHEN, CDR2 SYDVKM, per germline. V dropped 7 bases and J dropped 4 bases, with 13 bases sitting between them. In nucleotides, the CDR3 is TGTGCCAGCATCCGGGTCCGGGGAGAGACCCAGTACTTC. Protein product: CASIRVRGETQYF.

V usage is TRBV18 and J usage is TRBJ2-2; D is unresolved. Germline CDR1 is KGHSH and CDR2 is LQKENI. Trimming stripped 3 bases from V and 5 bases from J, with 4 bases between. The length of the CDR3 is 12 residues. CDR3 sequence reads: CASSPSTGELFF. The CDR3, as DNA: TGTGCCAGCTCACCGTCTACCGGGGAGCTGTTTTTT. Supplemented by reference TRBV18 and TRBJ2-2, the full variable domain reads NAGVMQNPRHLVRRRGQEARLRCSPMKGHSHVYWYRQLPEEGLKFMVYLQKENIIDESGMPKERFSAEFPKEGPSILRIQQVVRGDSAAYFCASSPSTGELFFGEGSRLTVL.

V and J are TRBV28 and TRBJ2-7; 9 positions match TRBD1. CDR1 and CDR2 (germline): MDHEN, SYDVKM. The CDR3 is 14 amino acids. The V gene end was trimmed by 8 bases and the J gene end by 4 bases; junction bases not matched to a gene: 9. CDR3 sequence (DNA): TGTGCCAGCGGGAGGACAGGGGTCTCTTACGAGCAGTACTTC. Translated, it gives CASGRTGVSYEQYF. Variable domain in full (rest from reference TRBV28 and TRBJ2-7): DVKVTQSSRYLVKRTGEKVFLECVQDMDHENMFWYRQDPGLGLRLIYFSYDVKMKEKGDIPEGYSVSREKKERFSLILESASTNQTSMYLCASGRTGVSYEQYFGPGTRLTVT.

V usage is TRBV4-3 and J usage is TRBJ2-2, with D unclear. CDR1 is LGHNA and CDR2 is YSLEER in the germline V gene. The CDR3 extends over 10 amino acids. V was pared by 8 bases and J by 7 bases, with 5 bases between. CDR3 DNA sequence: TGCGCCAGCGGAGTCGGGGAGCTGTTTTTT. This codes for CASGVGELFF.

V and J are TRBV2 and TRBJ2-5, with TRBD1 matching 8 bases. The CDR3 runs 14 residues. Germline loops: CDR1 SNHLY, CDR2 FYNNEI. Losses at the gene ends were 6 bases for V and 5 bases for J; bases not matched to a gene: 8. The CDR3 nucleotides are TGTGCCAGCAGCAGACAGGGGCAGGGGGAGACCCAGTACTTC. It translates to CASSRQGQGETQYF.

This rearrangement joins TRBV7-2 to TRBJ2-3, with a tentative D call TRBD2 (5 bases). Deletions cut 5 bases from V and 2 bases from J, with 11 bases between. Germline CDR1 reads SGHTA; CDR2 reads FQGNSA. This CDR3 has 14 residues. The CDR3 nucleotides are TGTGCCAGCAGCCCGAGCGGAGCCACAGATACGCAGTATTTT. It encodes CASSPSGATDTQYF.

A single count supports this clone. The chain links TRBV19 to TRBJ1-4, with a possible D match to TRBD1 (5 bases). The CDR3 totals 15 residues. The V and J ends lost 5 bases and 8 bases respectively, with 18 bases between them. Germline lookup yields CDR1 LNHDA and CDR2 SQIVND (reference sequence). The CDR3 loop is CASSPQGGRFEKLFF. CDR3 coding DNA: TGTGCCAGTAGTCCCCAGGGCGGAAGATTCGAAAAACTGTTTTTT.

V is TRBV3-1 (or the pseudogene TRBV3-2) and J is TRBJ1-2; 7 bases agree with TRBD1. Trimming at V came to 3 bases and at J to 4 bases, leaving 8 bases not matched to a gene. Germline V lookup: CDR1 LGHDT, CDR2 YNNKEL (reference sequence). The CDR3 spans 15 residues. The CDR3 region is CASSHVDRAGYGYTF. DNA for the CDR3: TGTGCCAGCAGCCATGTTGACAGGGCGGGCTATGGCTACACCTTC.

V gene TRBV18 combines with J gene TRBJ2-7, with 12 positions matching TRBD1. The length of the CDR3 is 17 residues. Germline CDR1 is KGHSH and CDR2 is LQKENI. After removal of 0 bases from V and 4 bases from J, the junction contained 7 bases not matched to a gene. The CDR3 is CASSPPVGDRGQYEQYF. The CDR3 coding sequence is TGTGCCAGCTCACCACCTGTCGGGGACAGGGGGCAGTACGAGCAGTACTTC.

A few counts support this clone. The chain employs TRBV18 and TRBJ2-5; weak D call: TRBD1 (6 bases). V was trimmed by 1 base and J by 1 base, leaving 10 bases between them. The CDR3 is 15 residues long. The germline gives CDR1 KGHSH, CDR2 LQKENI. CDR3 in DNA: TGTGCCAGCTCACCACGGACAGCCCCCCAAGAGACCCAGTACTTC. This encodes CASSPRTAPQETQYF.

V is TRBV6-1 and J is TRBJ2-1, with no clear D. The CDR3 consists of 16 residues. The V end was cut by 2 bases, the J end by 0 bases, with 11 bases between. Germline V gene lookup returns CDR1 MNHNS and CDR2 SASEGT. In DNA, the CDR3 is TGTGCCAGCAGTGAATCTAATACCCACTCCTACAATGAGCAGTTCTTC. Translated: CASSESNTHSYNEQFF.

The CDR3 region is CASSLESSGMHGYTF. CDR3 DNA: TGCGCCAGCAGCTTGGAATCGTCGGGTATGCATGGCTACACCTTC. This chain joins TRBV5-1 and TRBJ1-2; D is unclear. V dropped 0 bases and J dropped 6 bases, with 15 bases sitting between them. Looked up from germline, CDR1 is SGHRS and CDR2 is YFSETQ. This CDR3 contains 15 residues. The full variable domain, its missing parts supplied by reference TRBV5-1 and TRBJ1-2, is KAGVTQTPRYLIKTRGQQVTLSCSPISGHRSVSWYQQTPGQGLQFLFEYFSETQRNKGNFPGRFSGRQFSNSRSEMNVSTLELGDSALYLCASSLESSGMHGYTFGSGTRLTVV.

This chain uses TRBV4-2 with TRBJ2-3, with a possible D match to TRBD2 (6 bases). The germline V gene encodes CDR1 LGHNA and CDR2 YNFKEQ. The CDR3 is made up of 15 amino acids. The V end was cut by 6 bases, the J end by 2 bases, with 15 bases between. The CDR3 nucleotides are TGTGCCAGCAGGCCCGGGACTCTATACACAGATACGCAGTATTTT. Amino acids: CASRPGTLYTDTQYF.

CDR3 in amino acids: CSALSGNTQYF. The CDR3 nucleotides are TGCAGTGCGCTCTCCGGGAATACGCAGTATTTT. V and J are TRBV20-1 and TRBJ2-3, with a tentative D call TRBD2 (5 bases). Germline V gene sequence: CDR1 DFQATT, CDR2 SNEGSKA (reference sequence). This CDR3 is built from 11 residues. Trimming shortened V by 6 bases and J by 7 bases, and 11 bases separated the two germline ends.

The rearrangement uses TRBV7-9 and TRBJ2-2; D possibly corresponds to TRBD2 (6 bases). The CDR3 is 15 amino acids. The V end lost 1 base, the J end lost 1 base, and 7 bases lay between the germline ends. The V gene's germline CDR1 is SEHNR and CDR2 FQNEAQ (reference sequence). The CDR3 coding sequence is TGTGCCAGCAGCTTAGATAGCGGGAACACCGGGGAGCTGTTTTTT. This gives the protein CASSLDSGNTGELFF. Full variable domain (outside the CDR3, taken from reference TRBV7-9 and TRBJ2-2): DTGVSQNPRHKITKRGQNVTFRCDPISEHNRLYWYRQTLGQGPEFLTYFQNEAQLEKSRLLSDRFSAERPKGSFSTLEIQRTEQGDSAMYLCASSLDSGNTGELFFGEGSRLTVL.

The V and J genes are TRBV29-1 and TRBJ1-4; 8 nucleotides line up with TRBD1. V was pared by 5 bases and J by 5 bases, with 7 bases of the junction left unmatched. Germline CDR1 is SQVTM and CDR2 is ANQGSEA. This CDR3 contains 14 residues. CDR3: CSVRQGIRNEKLFF. DNA for the CDR3: TGCAGCGTTCGACAGGGGATCAGGAATGAAAAACTGTTTTTT.

The rearrangement links TRBV9 to TRBJ2-3; D may be TRBD1 (5 bases). V lost 0 bases and J 2 bases, leaving 13 bases between the germline ends. The CDR3 runs 16 residues. The germline CDR1 and CDR2 sequences are SGDLS and YYNGEE. CDR3 DNA: TGTGCCAGCAGCGTAGCTCCGCAGGGAAACACAGATACGCAGTATTTT. This encodes CASSVAPQGNTDTQYF.

This clone was observed a handful of times. The chain uses TRBV2 and TRBJ2-7, with a tentative D call TRBD1 (6 bases). Germline lookup yields CDR1 SNHLY and CDR2 FYNNEI. The V end lost 9 bases, the J end lost 0 bases, and 18 bases lay between the germline ends. The CDR3 length is 15 residues. CDR3 loop: CASKIQGSLSYEQYF. CDR3 DNA sequence: TGTGCCAGTAAGATACAGGGCTCCCTCTCCTACGAGCAGTACTTC.